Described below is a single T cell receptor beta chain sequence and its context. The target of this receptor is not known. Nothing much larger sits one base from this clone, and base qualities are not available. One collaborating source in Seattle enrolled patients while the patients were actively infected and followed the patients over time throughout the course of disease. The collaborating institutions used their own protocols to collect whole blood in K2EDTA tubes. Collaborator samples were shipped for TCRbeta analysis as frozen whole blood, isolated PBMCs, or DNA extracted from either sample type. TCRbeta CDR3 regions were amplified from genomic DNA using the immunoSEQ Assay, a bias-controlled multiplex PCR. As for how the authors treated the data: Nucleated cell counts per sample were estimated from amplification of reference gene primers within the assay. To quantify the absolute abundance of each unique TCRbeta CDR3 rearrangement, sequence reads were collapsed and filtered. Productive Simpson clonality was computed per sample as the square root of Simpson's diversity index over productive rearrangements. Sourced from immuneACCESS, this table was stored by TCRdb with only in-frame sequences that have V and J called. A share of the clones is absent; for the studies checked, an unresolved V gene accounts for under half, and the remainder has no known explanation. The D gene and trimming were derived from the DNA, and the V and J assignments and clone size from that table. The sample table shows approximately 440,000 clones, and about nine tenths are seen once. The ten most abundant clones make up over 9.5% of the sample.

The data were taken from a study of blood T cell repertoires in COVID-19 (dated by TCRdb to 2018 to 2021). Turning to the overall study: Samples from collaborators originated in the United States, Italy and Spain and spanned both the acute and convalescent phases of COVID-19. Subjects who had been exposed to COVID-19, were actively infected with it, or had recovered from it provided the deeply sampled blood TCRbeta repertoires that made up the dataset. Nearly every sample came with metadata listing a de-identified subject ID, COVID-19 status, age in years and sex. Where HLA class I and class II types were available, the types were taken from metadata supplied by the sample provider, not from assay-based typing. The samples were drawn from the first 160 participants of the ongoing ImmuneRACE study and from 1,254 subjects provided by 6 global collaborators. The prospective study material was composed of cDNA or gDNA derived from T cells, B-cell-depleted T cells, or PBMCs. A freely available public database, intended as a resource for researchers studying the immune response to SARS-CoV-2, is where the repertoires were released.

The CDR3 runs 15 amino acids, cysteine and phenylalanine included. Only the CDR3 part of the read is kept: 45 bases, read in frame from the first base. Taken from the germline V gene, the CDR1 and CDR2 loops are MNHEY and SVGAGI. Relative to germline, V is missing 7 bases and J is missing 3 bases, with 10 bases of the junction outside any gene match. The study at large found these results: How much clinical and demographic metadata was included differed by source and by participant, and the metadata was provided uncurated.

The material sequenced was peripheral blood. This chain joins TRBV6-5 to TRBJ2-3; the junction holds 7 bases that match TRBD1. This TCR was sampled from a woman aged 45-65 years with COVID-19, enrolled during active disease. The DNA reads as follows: TGTGCCAGCAAGGGGTCGACAGGGTTGACAGATACGCAGTATTTT. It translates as CASKGSTGLTDTQYF.